The present T cell receptor (beta chain) was sequenced within a study of T cell clonality in common variable immunodeficiency. Study findings and constraints: Compared with controls, CVID subjects had fewer shared TCRbeta clones. Common variable immunodeficiency TCR beta sequences reportedly had fewer deletions and N-nucleotide insertions.

Caucasian heritage predominated among both patients and controls. This clone was seen at least ten times. The antigen remains unidentified. The CDR3 end is not reached by the read, which stops 3 residues before it; the germline J gene fills it in. Profiling relied on immunoSEQ multiplex PCR, and the TCRdb table lists in-frame clones only, not all of them. The repertoire consists of tens of thousands of clones, none detected only once. This CDR3 comprises 14 residues. Germline V gene lookup returns CDR1 LNHDA and CDR2 SQIVND (reference sequence). The germline V and J ends were trimmed by 3 bases and 7 bases, with 12 bases remaining between them.

This rearrangement joins TRBV19 to TRBJ1-4; a weak D match, TRBD1 (6 bases). The source of this sequence is a person aged 18 to 75 in good health. Sequenced material: peripheral blood mononuclear cells. CDR3 sequence: CASSIRGWGEKLFF. The covered CDR3 bases are TGTGCCAGTAGTATCAGGGGATGGGGTGAAAAA.